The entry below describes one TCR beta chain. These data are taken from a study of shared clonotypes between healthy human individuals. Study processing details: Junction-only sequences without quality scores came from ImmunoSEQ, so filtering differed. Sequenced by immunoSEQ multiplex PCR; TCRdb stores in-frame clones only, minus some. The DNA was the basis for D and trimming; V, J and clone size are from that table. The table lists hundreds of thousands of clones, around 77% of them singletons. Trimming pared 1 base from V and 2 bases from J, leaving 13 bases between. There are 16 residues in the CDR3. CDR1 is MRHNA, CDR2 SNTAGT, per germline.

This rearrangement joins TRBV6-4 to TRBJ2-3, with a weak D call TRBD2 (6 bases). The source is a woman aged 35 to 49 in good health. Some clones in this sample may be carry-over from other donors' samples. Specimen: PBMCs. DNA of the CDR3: TGTGCCAGCAGTGACTGGGGCGGGACTCCCACAGATACGCAGTATTTT. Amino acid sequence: CASSDWGGTPTDTQYF.